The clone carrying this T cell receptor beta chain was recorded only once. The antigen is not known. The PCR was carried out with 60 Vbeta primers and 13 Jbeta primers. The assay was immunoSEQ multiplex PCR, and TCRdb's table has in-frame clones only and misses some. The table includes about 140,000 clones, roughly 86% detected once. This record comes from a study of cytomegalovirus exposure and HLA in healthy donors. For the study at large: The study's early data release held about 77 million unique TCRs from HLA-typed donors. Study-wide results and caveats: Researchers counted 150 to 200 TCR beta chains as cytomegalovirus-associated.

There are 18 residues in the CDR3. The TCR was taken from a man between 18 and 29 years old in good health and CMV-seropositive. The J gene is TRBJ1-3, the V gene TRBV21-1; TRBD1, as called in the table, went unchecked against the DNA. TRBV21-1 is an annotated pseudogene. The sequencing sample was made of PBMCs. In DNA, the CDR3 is TGTGCCAGCAGCAAGCGGACAGGGGGAGGGTTTACTGGAAACACCATATATTTT. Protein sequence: CASSKRTGGGFTGNTIYF.